Shown below are 7 T cell receptor beta chains from a single sample sequenced in a study of blood T cell repertoires in COVID-19. TCRdb keeps only in-frame clones here, not all; method: immunoSEQ multiplex PCR. This table has around 45,000 clones, approximately 83% appearing once. Sample: peripheral blood. The receptors here all came from a man older than 75 in a cohort sampled during active COVID-19.

The chain combines TRBV18 with TRBJ2-3; no definite D call. This CDR3 is built from 16 residues. Trimming removed 3 bases from V and 7 bases from J, with 20 bases in between. Germline V lookup: CDR1 KGHSH, CDR2 LQKENI. The CDR3 sequence is CASSPVGSLLLHTQYF. CDR3 DNA sequence: TGTGCCAGCTCACCGGTTGGCTCCCTCCTCTTGCATACGCAGTATTTT.

Here the CDR3 reads CASSTGQGRTTNEKLFF. CDR3 sequence (DNA): TGTGCCAGCAGCACTGGACAGGGGCGTACAACTAATGAAAAACTGTTTTTT. The V gene is TRBV7-9, the J gene TRBJ1-4; 9 positions match TRBD1. J gave up 0 bases and V 5 bases, and 7 bases lay outside the gene matches. The CDR3 loop spans 17 amino acids. CDR1 and CDR2 (germline): SEHNR, FQNEAQ (reference sequence).

The rearrangement uses TRBV9 and TRBJ2-2; 7 nucleotides line up with TRBD1. The germline V gene has CDR1 SGDLS and CDR2 YYNGEE. The CDR3 extends over 16 amino acids. V lost 5 bases, J lost 0 bases, and 7 bases stayed unmatched. In DNA form, the CDR3 reads TGTGCCAGCAGTCTGTACGGGACAGCGAACACCGGGGAGCTGTTTTTT. The encoded protein is CASSLYGTANTGELFF.

The V and J genes are TRBV7-2 and TRBJ2-1, with 9 bases that match TRBD2. Germline CDR1 is SGHTA and CDR2 is FQGNSA. The CDR3 consists of 15 residues. The V gene end was trimmed by 6 bases and the J gene end by 5 bases; junction bases not matched to a gene: 8. The CDR3 coding sequence is TGTGCCAGCAGGCTAGCGGGATCCCCAAACAATGAGCAGTTCTTC. Amino acid sequence: CASRLAGSPNNEQFF.

The chain uses TRBV20-1 and TRBJ1-3; D might be TRBD1 (5 bases). This CDR3 is built from 14 residues. The germline V and J ends were trimmed by 3 bases and 2 bases, with 11 bases remaining between them. Looked up from germline, CDR1 is DFQATT and CDR2 is SNEGSKA (reference sequence). This chain's CDR3 is CSASRSGPGNTIYF. The CDR3 DNA reads as TGCAGTGCTAGTCGATCAGGGCCTGGAAACACCATATATTTT.

The chain joins TRBV24-1 to TRBJ2-1; no firm D call. V gave up 1 base and J gave up 9 bases, with 9 bases separating them. The CDR3 runs to 13 residues. Germline V gene sequence: CDR1 KGHDR, CDR2 SFDVKD. This CDR3 is CATSDFNEFEQFF. The CDR3, as DNA: TGTGCCACCAGTGATTTTAATGAGTTTGAGCAGTTCTTC.

This clone was counted between two and nine times. V is TRBV6-5 and J is TRBJ2-7, with D possibly matching TRBD1 (5 bases). The germline gives CDR1 MNHEY, CDR2 SVGAGI. This CDR3 is built from 14 residues. V was cut by 6 bases and J by 2 bases, with 14 bases left in between. The CDR3 here is CASSDSDRAYEQYF. The DNA for the CDR3 is TGTGCCAGCAGCGACAGTGACAGAGCCTACGAGCAGTACTTC.